The 5 T cell receptor beta chains given below trace back to one sample, sequenced in a study of cytomegalovirus exposure and HLA in healthy donors. Method: immunoSEQ multiplex PCR; TCRdb's copy keeps in-frame clones and lacks some. The sample comprises hundreds of thousands of clones, about nine tenths of which are singletons, and about 0.8% rests with the top ten. The source material was PBMCs. The receptors originated from a woman under 30 in good health and CMV-seronegative.

V and J are TRBV10-3 and TRBJ1-1, with 8 bases aligning to TRBD1. Germline V lookup: CDR1 ENHRY, CDR2 SYGVKD. There are 13 residues in the CDR3. With 11 bases clipped from V and 1 base from J, the junction kept 6 bases outside the gene matches. The CDR3 spells CAVMDRENTEAFF. For the CDR3, the DNA is TGTGCCGTAATGGACAGGGAGAACACTGAAGCTTTCTTT.

V usage is TRBV6-4 and J usage is TRBJ2-7; the D gene is possibly TRBD1 (6 bases). Germline values: CDR1 MRHNA, CDR2 SNTAGT. The CDR3 sequence is 14 residues long. The germline V and J ends were trimmed by 6 bases and 0 bases, with 12 bases remaining between them. This chain's CDR3 is CASSPTGYSYEQYF. CDR3 bases: TGTGCCAGCAGCCCCACAGGGTACTCCTACGAGCAGTACTTC.

The V gene is TRBV10-1, the J gene TRBJ2-7; TRBD2 agrees at 11 bases. With V trimmed by 3 bases and J by 2 bases, 15 bases remained unmatched. The CDR3 has 19 residues. Germline V gene sequence: CDR1 WNHNN, CDR2 SYGVQD (reference sequence). This CDR3 is CASSDPGTSGSGIAYEQYF. CDR3 bases: TGCGCCAGCAGTGACCCCGGGACTAGCGGCTCAGGTATAGCCTACGAGCAGTACTTC.

The chain has TRBV6-1 and TRBJ1-1; no firm D call. This CDR3 spans 14 amino acids. Per the germline V gene, CDR1 is MNHNS and CDR2 is SASEGT. V was pared by 4 bases and J by 4 bases, with 13 bases between. This CDR3 reads CASSGSNVGTEAFF. CDR3 in DNA: TGTGCCAGCAGTGGCTCCAACGTCGGCACTGAAGCTTTCTTT.

The chain uses TRBV4-1 and TRBJ1-1; a weak D match, TRBD1 (5 bases). The CDR3 loop spans 15 amino acids. CDR1 is MGHRA and CDR2 is YSYEKL in the germline V gene. Between the trimmed V and J ends, which lost 0 bases and 8 bases, there was a span of 16 bases. CDR3 DNA sequence: TGCGCCAGCAGCCAAGAGGGGGGGAGGAGAATGGAAGCTTTCTTT. It encodes CASSQEGGRRMEAFF.